A selection of T cell receptor beta chains follows, all from one sample in a study of T cells in Graves' hyperthyroidism and ophthalmopathy. TCRdb independently ran MiXCR on the multiplex PCR reads; one entry per CDR3 protein. The sample yields 300,000 or so distinct CDR3 sequences, 21% seen once. The sample was blood. The receptors shown here come from a woman aged 45-65 years with Graves' hyperthyroidism. CDR3s include the opening cysteine and the closing phenylalanine or tryptophan. D genes are given only for firm matches. Clone size is not always given. Where it is, it says once, few, many or a class for expanded clones.

clone_size j_call cdr3_length v_call d_call cdr3_nt cdr3_aa
- TRBJ1-2 14 TRBV7-3 TRBD1 TGTGCCAGCAGCTATGGGACAGGGAACTATGGCTACACCTTC CASSYGTGNYGYTF
- TRBJ2-3 13 TRBV7-3 - TGTGCCAGCAGTGGGGGGGCGAGGGATACGCAGTATTTT CASSGGARDTQYF
- TRBJ1-5 15 TRBV20-1 - TGCAGTGCTAGAGCTATGGACGTCGATGAACAGCCCCAGCATTTT CSARAMDVDEQPQHF
- TRBJ1-1 13 TRBV19 - TGTGCCAGTACCAACCTTGGTAACACTGAAGCTTTCTTT CASTNLGNTEAFF
once TRBJ1-2 12 TRBV9 TRBD1 TGTGCCAGCAGCCCAACAGGGGACGGCTACACCTTC CASSPTGDGYTF
- TRBJ2-2 17 TRBV11-2 - TGTGCCAGCAGGCAATCTTCCCGGCCCTTGAACACCGGGGAGCTGTTTTTT CASRQSSRPLNTGELFF
many TRBJ1-2 11 TRBV20-1 - TGCAGTGCTATTAGGCTTAATGGCTACACCTTC CSAIRLNGYTF
many TRBJ2-1 14 TRBV5-4 TRBD2 TGTGCCAGCAGCTTAGCGGGAGCCTTCAATGAGCAGTTCTTC CASSLAGAFNEQFF
many TRBJ1-2 12 TRBV20-1 - TGCAGTGCTAGTGGCAGGGACGATGGCTACACCTTC CSASGRDDGYTF
- TRBJ2-7 14 TRBV4-1 - TGCGCCAGCAGCCAAGCCGGGACCACCTACGAGCAGTACTTC CASSQAGTTYEQYF
few TRBJ1-1 14 TRBV7-2 - TGTGCCAGCAGCTTAGAACACATGAACACTGAAGCTTTCTTT CASSLEHMNTEAFF
many TRBJ1-1 14 TRBV2 - TGTGCCAGCAGTGAAAGAGGCTCCGCCGTTGAAGCTTTCTTT CASSERGSAVEAFF
many TRBJ1-5 14 TRBV20-1 TRBD1 TGCAGTGCCACGACAGGGTCGGGCAATCAGCCCCAGCATTTT CSATTGSGNQPQHF
few TRBJ2-3 14 TRBV28 TRBD2 TGTGCCAGCAGTGAACTAGCGGCCACAGATACGCAGTATTTT CASSELAATDTQYF
- TRBJ1-1 16 TRBV3-1 - TGTGCCAGCAGCCTAGCAGGTCCTACGGGGAGGACTGAAGCTTTCTTT CASSLAGPTGRTEAFF
many TRBJ2-1 15 TRBV11-2 - TGTGCCAGCAGCCCCGACAGTAGGGTTGGCAATGAGCAGTTCTTC CASSPDSRVGNEQFF
- TRBJ1-3 14 TRBV20-1 - TGCAGTGCTAGGGGAGTACAAGGTGGAAACACCATATATTTT CSARGVQGGNTIYF